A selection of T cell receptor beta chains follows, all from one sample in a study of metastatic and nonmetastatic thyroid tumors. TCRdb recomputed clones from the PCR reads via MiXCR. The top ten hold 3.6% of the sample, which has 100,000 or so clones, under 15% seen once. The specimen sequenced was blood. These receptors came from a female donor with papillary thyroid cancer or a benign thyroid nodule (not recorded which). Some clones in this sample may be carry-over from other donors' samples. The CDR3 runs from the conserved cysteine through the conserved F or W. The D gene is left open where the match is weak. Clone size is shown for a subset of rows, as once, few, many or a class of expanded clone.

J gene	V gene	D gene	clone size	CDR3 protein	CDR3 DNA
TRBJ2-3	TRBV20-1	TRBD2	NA	CSARKTSGGLGDTQYF	TGCAGTGCTAGGAAAACTAGCGGGGGGTTAGGAGATACGCAGTATTTT
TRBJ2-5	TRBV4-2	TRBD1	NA	CASSRGTADQETQYF	TGTGCCAGCAGCCGAGGGACAGCCGACCAAGAGACCCAGTACTTC
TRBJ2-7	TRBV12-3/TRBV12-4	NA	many	CASSFGPDGYEQYF	TGTGCCAGCAGTTTTGGCCCCGACGGGTACGAGCAGTACTTC
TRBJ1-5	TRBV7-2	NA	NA	CVSSQRGGNRPQHF	TGTGTCAGCAGCCAAAGGGGTGGCAATCGGCCCCAGCATTTT
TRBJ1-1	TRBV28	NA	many	CASIGPPMTEAFF	TGTGCCAGCATCGGCCCACCGATGACTGAAGCTTTCTTT
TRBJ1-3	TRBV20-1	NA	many	CSAPGHTGGNTIYF	TGCAGTGCCCCGGGACACACAGGTGGAAACACCATATATTTT
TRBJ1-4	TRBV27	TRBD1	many	CASSSGGFSDPTNEKLFF	TGTGCCAGCAGTTCAGGGGGCTTCTCGGACCCAACTAATGAAAAACTGTTTTTT
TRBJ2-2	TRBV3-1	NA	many	CASSQVQGTGELFF	TGTGCCAGCAGCCAAGTCCAGGGCACCGGGGAGCTGTTTTTT
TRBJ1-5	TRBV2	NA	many	CASSTGGLNQPQHF	TGTGCCAGCAGCACCGGGGGCCTCAATCAGCCCCAGCATTTT
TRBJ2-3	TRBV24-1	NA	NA	CATSDFALTGPPDTQYF	TGTGCCACCAGTGATTTTGCCCTCACAGGCCCCCCAGATACGCAGTATTTT
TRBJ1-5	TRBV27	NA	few	CASSFGGNQPQHF	TGTGCCAGCAGTTTTGGTGGCAATCAGCCCCAGCATTTT
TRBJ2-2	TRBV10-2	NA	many	CATRDREVRTGELFF	TGCGCCACCAGAGACAGGGAGGTACGCACCGGGGAGCTGTTTTTT
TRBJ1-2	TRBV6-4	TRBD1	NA	CASIDSPTGGEGYTF	TGTGCCAGCATTGACTCGCCCACAGGGGGTGAGGGCTACACCTTC
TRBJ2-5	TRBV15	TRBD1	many	CATGNRGSGLAQYF	TGTGCCACGGGTAACAGGGGATCAGGTTTGGCCCAGTACTTC
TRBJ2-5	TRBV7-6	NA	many	CASSLGPGGAQETQYF	TGTGCCAGCAGCTTGGGTCCAGGGGGGGCCCAAGAGACCCAGTACTTC
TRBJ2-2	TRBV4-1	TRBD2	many	CASSQVTSGTGELFF	TGCGCCAGCAGCCAAGTGACTAGCGGTACCGGGGAGCTGTTTTTT
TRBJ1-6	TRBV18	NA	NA	CASSPRQDASPLHF	TGTGCCAGCTCACCCCGACAGGACGCTTCACCCCTCCACTTT
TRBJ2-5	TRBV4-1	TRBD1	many	CASSARKSLGGGETQYF	TGCGCCAGCAGCGCAAGAAAATCCCTAGGGGGCGGAGAGACCCAGTACTTC
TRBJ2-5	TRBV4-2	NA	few	CASSQEDYLQETQYF	TGTGCCAGCAGCCAAGAAGACTATCTCCAAGAGACCCAGTACTTC
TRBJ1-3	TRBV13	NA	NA	CASSPKGAGNTIYF	TGTGCCAGCAGCCCTAAAGGGGCCGGAAACACCATATATTTT
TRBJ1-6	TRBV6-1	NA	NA	CASSEAQGIPLHF	TGTGCCAGCAGTGAAGCTCAGGGTATACCCCTCCACTTT
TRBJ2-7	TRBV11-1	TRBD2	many	CASRLGLAGETYEQYF	TGTGCCAGCAGGTTGGGACTAGCGGGGGAGACCTACGAGCAGTACTTC
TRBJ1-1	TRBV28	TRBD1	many	CASSPNRGRDTEAFF	TGTGCCAGCAGTCCCAACAGGGGGCGGGACACTGAAGCTTTCTTT
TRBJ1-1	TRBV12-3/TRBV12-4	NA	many	CASSSPKVKAEAFF	TGTGCCAGCAGCAGCCCCAAGGTTAAGGCTGAAGCTTTCTTT